One sample yielded the 10 T cell receptor beta chains listed below, sequenced in a study of blood T cell repertoires in COVID-19. Libraries were prepared by immunoSEQ multiplex PCR; TCRdb keeps only in-frame clonotypes and omits some of them. The sample holds some 60,000 clones; roughly 79% are singletons and the top ten take approximately 30%. Sequenced: peripheral blood. The receptor set was obtained from a human donor in a cohort sampled during active COVID-19.

The chain carries TRBV18 and TRBJ2-7, with D tentatively TRBD1 (6 bases). The germline V gene has CDR1 KGHSH and CDR2 LQKENI. The CDR3 is 13 amino acids. Trimming pared 5 bases from V and 3 bases from J, leaving 11 bases between. CDR3 residues: CASSSDSDYEQYF. DNA of the CDR3: TGTGCCAGCTCATCGGACAGTGACTACGAGCAGTACTTC.

This clone was picked up one time. V and J are TRBV10-3 and TRBJ2-3, with 13 nucleotides matching TRBD2. Germline values: CDR1 ENHRY, CDR2 SYGVKD. With V trimmed by 6 bases and J by 7 bases, 4 bases remained unmatched. The CDR3 covers 14 residues. The CDR3 nucleotides are TGTGCCATCAGGACTAGCGGGGGGCTTCATACGCAGTATTTT. This gives the protein CAIRTSGGLHTQYF.

This clone was seen more than once but under ten times. An end of the junction does not agree with germline; a read error may underlie this. The chain links TRBV19 to TRBJ2-3, with TRBD2 identical over 12 bases. The CDR3 consists of 14 residues. Germline CDR1 and CDR2: LNHDA and SQIVND (reference sequence). The CDR3 loop is CASSGTSGGPLLHF. As DNA, the CDR3 is TGTGCCAGTAGTGGTACTAGCGGGGGGCCCTTGTTGCATTTT.

The gene calls are TRBV19 and TRBJ2-7, with D perhaps TRBD1 (6 bases). The CDR3 spans 17 residues. V was pared by 5 bases and J by 1 base, with 21 bases between. Germline CDR1 and CDR2: LNHDA and SQIVND (reference sequence). CDR3 in amino acids: CASSVSFTGIRSYEQYF. The CDR3 nucleotides read TGTGCCAGTAGTGTCTCATTCACAGGGATTAGATCCTACGAGCAGTACTTC.

This clone was detected only once. The V and J genes are TRBV2 and TRBJ1-2; possibly TRBD1 for D (6 bases). The CDR3 contains 10 residues. The V gene lost 10 bases and the J gene lost 7 bases, with 10 bases spanning the gap. The germline gives CDR1 SNHLY, CDR2 FYNNEI. The CDR3: CAISGVGYTF. CDR3 nucleotide sequence: TGTGCCATCTCAGGGGTTGGCTACACCTTC.

This rearrangement joins TRBV5-1 to TRBJ2-2; weak D call: TRBD2 (6 bases). The germline CDR1 and CDR2 sequences are SGHRS and YFSETQ. The CDR3 runs 15 residues. The V gene lost 0 bases and the J gene lost 5 bases, with 11 bases spanning the gap. DNA for the CDR3: TGCGCCAGCAGCTTGGCCCGGGAGAGTACCGGGGAGCTGTTTTTT. It encodes CASSLARESTGELFF. The full variable domain, completed using reference TRBV5-1 and TRBJ2-2, is KAGVTQTPRYLIKTRGQQVTLSCSPISGHRSVSWYQQTPGQGLQFLFEYFSETQRNKGNFPGRFSGRQFSNSRSEMNVSTLELGDSALYLCASSLARESTGELFFGEGSRLTVL.

This chain links TRBV7-2 with TRBJ2-3; possibly TRBD2 for D (6 bases). This CDR3 contains 16 residues. Germline V gives CDR1 SGHTA, CDR2 FQGNSA. V lost 1 base and J 6 bases, leaving 17 bases between the germline ends. The CDR3 nucleotides read TGTGCCAGCAGCTTAGGGTTAAGACTAGGCGGCGATACGCAGTATTTT. It yields the protein CASSLGLRLGGDTQYF. Combining the CDR3 with reference TRBV7-2 and TRBJ2-3 gives the whole variable domain GAGVSQSPSNKVTEKGKDVELRCDPISGHTALYWYRQSLGQGLEFLIYFQGNSAPDKSGLPSDRFSAERTGGSVSTLTIQRTQQEDSAVYLCASSLGLRLGGDTQYFGPGTRLTVL.

This clone showed up just once. This chain uses TRBV30 with TRBJ1-6, with D maybe TRBD1 (5 bases). Germline CDR1 and CDR2: GTSNPN and SVGIG (reference sequence). Deletions cut 0 bases from V and 10 bases from J, with 13 bases between. CDR3 length: 14 amino acids. Here the CDR3 DNA reads TGTGCCTGGAGTGTAGGGGCAGGGAACTCACCCCTCCACTTT. It yields the protein CAWSVGAGNSPLHF. The variable domain in full, with the rest retrieved from reference TRBV30 and TRBJ1-6, is SQTIHQWPATLVQPVGSPLSLECTVEGTSNPNLYWYRQAAGRGLQLLFYSVGIGQISSEVPQNLSASRPQDRQFILSSKKLLLSDSGFYLCAWSVGAGNSPLHFGNGTRLTVT.

This clone was found a few times. The chain carries TRBV4-1 and TRBJ2-7, with 11 bases fitting TRBD2. Losses at the gene ends were 1 base for V and 4 bases for J; bases not matched to a gene: 9. Germline V lookup: CDR1 MGHRA, CDR2 YSYEKL. This CDR3 has 17 amino acids. The CDR3 is CASSQVPGTSGAYEQYF. The CDR3 DNA reads as TGCGCCAGCAGCCAAGTCCCGGGGACTAGCGGTGCTTACGAGCAGTACTTC.

V usage is TRBV12-3 or TRBV12-4 and J usage is TRBJ2-1, with D uncertain. V was trimmed by 0 bases and J by 8 bases, leaving 2 bases between them. The CDR3 sequence is 11 residues long. CDR3 region: CASSLAYEQFF. In nucleotides, the CDR3 is TGTGCCAGCAGTTTAGCCTATGAGCAGTTCTTC.